This TCR beta chain comes out of a study of cytomegalovirus exposure and HLA in healthy donors. The PCR was carried out with 60 Vbeta primers and 13 Jbeta primers. Only in-frame clones appear in the TCRdb table, and some are missing; sequencing was by immunoSEQ multiplex PCR. This sample has approximately 140,000 clones, with over 70% found just once. Germline CDR1 and CDR2: SGHDT and YYEEEE. V shed 0 bases and J shed 7 bases, with 17 bases lying between them. This CDR3 is built from 15 residues. The material sequenced was PBMCs. The chain combines TRBV5-6 with TRBJ2-7; the D gene is possibly TRBD2 (6 bases). This receptor was obtained from a male donor in good health and CMV-seronegative. For the CDR3, the DNA is TGTGCCAGCAGCTTGGCGACCGGCCGAAGCGGGGAGCAGTACTTC. Its translation is CASSLATGRSGEQYF. Complete variable domain (other parts from reference TRBV5-6 and TRBJ2-7): DAGVTQSPTHLIKTRGQQVTLRCSPKSGHDTVSWYQQALGQGPQFIFQYYEEEERQRGNFPDRFSGHQFPNYSSELNVNALLLGDSALYLCASSLATGRSGEQYFGPGTRLTVT.